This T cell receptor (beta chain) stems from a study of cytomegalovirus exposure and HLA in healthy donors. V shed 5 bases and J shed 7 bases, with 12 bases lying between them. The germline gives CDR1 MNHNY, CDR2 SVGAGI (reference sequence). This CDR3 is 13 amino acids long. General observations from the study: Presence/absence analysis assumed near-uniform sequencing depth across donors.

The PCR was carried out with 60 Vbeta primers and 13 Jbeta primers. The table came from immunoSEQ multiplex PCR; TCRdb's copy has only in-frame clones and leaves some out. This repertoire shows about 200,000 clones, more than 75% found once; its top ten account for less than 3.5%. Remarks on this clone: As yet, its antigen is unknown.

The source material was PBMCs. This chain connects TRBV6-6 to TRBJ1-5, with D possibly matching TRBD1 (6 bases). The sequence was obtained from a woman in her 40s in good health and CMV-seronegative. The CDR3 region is CASSQTGWQPQHF. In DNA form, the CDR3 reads TGTGCCAGCAGTCAAACAGGGTGGCAGCCCCAGCATTTT.